This T cell receptor beta chain was documented in a study of blood T cells in healthy people across ages. Losses at the gene ends were 6 bases for V and 6 bases for J; bases not matched to a gene: 10. This CDR3 region has 15 residues. Through a sample-barcoded 5' primer and a J-beta primer mix, a second PCR was run for about 6 to 11 cycles. One entry per CDR3 protein, called by TCRdb with MiXCR from the 5' RACE reads. The data show 700,000 or so distinct CDR3 sequences, with approximately 40% seen just once and roughly 30% held by the top ten. Sequenced sample: blood. The gene calls are TRBV12-3 or TRBV12-4 and TRBJ1-5; the match to TRBD1 covers 8 bases. This clonotype was obtained from a man older than 75 in good health. The CDR3 DNA follows: TGTGCCAGCAGGGCACAGGGGGGGCTTAGTCAGCCCCAGCATTTT. Amino acid sequence: CASRAQGGLSQPQHF.